The rows below give T cell receptor beta chains drawn from one sample of a study of vaccination and CD4 T cells after COVID-19. Which antigens these TCRs recognize remains unknown. MiXCR, applied by TCRdb to the PCR reads, yields one record per CDR3 protein. The sample holds some 16,000 distinct CDR3 sequences, about 53% seen once. Specimen: cultured CD4+ T cells from blood, collected after SARS-CoV-2 vaccination. Receptor source: a human donor with COVID-19. Both conserved end residues are part of each CDR3. The order of the fields is clone size, V gene, D gene, J gene, CDR3 DNA, CDR3 protein. The D gene is left open where the match is weak. Some rows have no size entry. The others give once, few or many, or a class for an expanded clone.

few	TRBV6-1	TRBD1	TRBJ1-5	TGTGCCAGCAGTACCCCTCCCAGGGGGCTGGATCAGCCCCAGCATTTT	CASSTPPRGLDQPQHF
-	TRBV7-9	-	TRBJ2-1	TGTGCCAGCAGCCAACATAACGGGGTAAATGAGCAGTTCTTC	CASSQHNGVNEQFF
few	TRBV19	-	TRBJ2-5	TGTGCCAGTAGTATTATGGGGTTTGGAGAGACCCAGTACTTC	CASSIMGFGETQYF
-	TRBV6-5	TRBD2	TRBJ2-7	TGTGCCAGCAGTTACTTGGGGGGGTACGAGCAGTACTTC	CASSYLGGYEQYF
few	TRBV27	TRBD1	TRBJ1-6	TGTGCCAGCAGTATACAACAGGGGAGCTCCTATAATTCACCCCTCCACTTT	CASSIQQGSSYNSPLHF
-	TRBV6-1	TRBD1	TRBJ1-2	TGTGCCAGCATCATACCCCGGGGACAGGGGAACTATGGCTACACCTTC	CASIIPRGQGNYGYTF
-	TRBV20-1	-	TRBJ1-3	TGCAGTGCTAGCCGGGAAGGGAGAGGAAACACCATATATTTT	CSASREGRGNTIYF
few	TRBV20-1	-	TRBJ1-2	TGCAGTGCCCTAGCAGACAGCTTCGAAGGCTACACCTTC	CSALADSFEGYTF
few	TRBV7-2	-	TRBJ2-5	TGTGCCAGCAGCTTAGACGGAGTCAAGGGGACCCAGTACTTC	CASSLDGVKGTQYF
-	TRBV2	-	TRBJ2-5	TGTGCCAGCAGCGGCCGGGGGTTCCAAGAGACCCAGTACTTC	CASSGRGFQETQYF
-	TRBV4-1	-	TRBJ1-4	TGCGCCAGCTTACCACGGGACACCTCAACTAATGAAAAACTGTTTTTT	CASLPRDTSTNEKLFF
-	TRBV7-2	-	TRBJ1-4	TGTGCCAGCAGCTTAGGGTCGGGACGGGGCGAGGAAAAACTGTTTTTT	CASSLGSGRGEEKLFF
-	TRBV20-1	TRBD2	TRBJ2-3	TGCAGTGCTGTTCTAGCGGGGGACTTCACAGATACGCAGTATTTT	CSAVLAGDFTDTQYF
-	TRBV20-1	-	TRBJ2-7	TGCAGTGCTAGAATAACAGGGATCTACGAGCAGTACTTC	CSARITGIYEQYF
-	TRBV7-9	TRBD2	TRBJ2-3	TGTGCCAGCAGCTTATCGCGGGGGGCCACAGATACGCAGTATTTT	CASSLSRGATDTQYF
-	TRBV7-6	-	TRBJ2-2	TGTGCCAGCAGGACCCCGAACACCGGGGAGCTGTTTTTT	CASRTPNTGELFF
-	TRBV7-9	-	TRBJ1-6	TGTGCCAGCAGCTTCGACAGAAATTCACCCCTCCACTTT	CASSFDRNSPLHF
-	TRBV6-1	TRBD1	TRBJ2-3	TGTGCCAGCAACCTACAGGGGGCCTTCACAGATACGCAGTATTTT	CASNLQGAFTDTQYF
few	TRBV5-4	-	TRBJ2-1	TGTGCCAGCAGAGTGGACGGGGGCTCCTACAATGAGCAGTTCTTC	CASRVDGGSYNEQFF
-	TRBV10-3	-	TRBJ1-3	TGTGCCATCAGTGAGTCGCAGGGTGGAAACACCATATATTTT	CAISESQGGNTIYF
-	TRBV6-4	-	TRBJ1-5	TGTGCCAGCAGTCGAGAGTTGGGTCAGCCCCAGCATTTT	CASSRELGQPQHF
-	TRBV2	TRBD1	TRBJ2-5	TGTGCCAGCAGGGAGGACAGGGGACCAGTAGAGACCCAGTACTTC	CASREDRGPVETQYF
-	TRBV18	TRBD1	TRBJ1-1	TGTGCCAGCTCCCCCGGGACAGGGAATGAAGCTTTCTTT	CASSPGTGNEAFF
-	TRBV20-1	-	TRBJ1-2	TGCAGTGCTAGATACGGGGTTAACTATGGCTACACCTTC	CSARYGVNYGYTF
-	TRBV28	-	TRBJ1-5	TGTGCCAGCAGTTCATGGGTTCTAGGTAATCAGCCCCAGCATTTT	CASSSWVLGNQPQHF
few	TRBV6-2/TRBV6-3	-	TRBJ1-5	TGTGCCAGCACCCCTGGATTCAGCAATCAGCCCCAGCATTTT	CASTPGFSNQPQHF
-	TRBV7-2	-	TRBJ2-2	TGTGCCAGCACTCAATCGGGTGGGAGCGCCGGGGAGCTGTTTTTT	CASTQSGGSAGELFF
few	TRBV24-1	TRBD1	TRBJ1-3	TGTGCCACCAGTGATCACCGGACAGGGGCTGGAAACACCATATATTTT	CATSDHRTGAGNTIYF
-	TRBV4-1	TRBD2	TRBJ2-3	TGCGCCAGCAGCCGAGATCTAAGCGGGGGAACAAGAAGCACAGATACGCAGTATTTT	CASSRDLSGGTRSTDTQYF
-	TRBV9	TRBD2	TRBJ2-3	TGTGCCAGCAGCGTAGGTGGCGGGGGGGATCGCACAGATACGCAGTATTTT	CASSVGGGGDRTDTQYF
few	TRBV27	TRBD1	TRBJ1-5	TGTGCCAGCAGTTCACGACAGGGGCCAACTTCCTTCAATCAGCCCCAGCATTTT	CASSSRQGPTSFNQPQHF
-	TRBV29-1	-	TRBJ2-5	TGCAGCGTTGCCCGGAACAGCGGCGAGACCCAGTACTTC	CSVARNSGETQYF
few	TRBV24-1	TRBD1	TRBJ1-5	TGTGCCACCAGTGGTGGCAGGGGGCTTAGCAATCAGCCCCAGCATTTT	CATSGGRGLSNQPQHF
few	TRBV7-6	TRBD2	TRBJ2-3	TGTGCCAGCAGCTTAGTTAGCGGGGGGGCAGATACGCAGTATTTT	CASSLVSGGADTQYF
-	TRBV2	-	TRBJ2-5	TGTGCCAGCAGTGAGAGCCGCGGGGAACAAGAGACCCAGTACTTC	CASSESRGEQETQYF
few	TRBV2	-	TRBJ2-3	TGTGCCAGCAGTGAAGATTGGCGGTCCACAGATACGCAGTATTTT	CASSEDWRSTDTQYF
few	TRBV27	-	TRBJ1-1	TGTGCCAGCAGTTTTTCTTGGGGGCATACTGAAGCTTTCTTT	CASSFSWGHTEAFF
-	TRBV7-3	-	TRBJ2-7	TGTGCCAGCAGCCCGGGGGCTAGCGGAGTCTACGAGCAGTACTTC	CASSPGASGVYEQYF
-	TRBV5-1	-	TRBJ2-2	TGCGCCAGCAGGGAACCCGGGTTGACCGGGGAGCTGTTTTTT	CASREPGLTGELFF
-	TRBV20-1	-	TRBJ2-4	TGCAGTGCTAGAGGGCTGGTGGGCTTTCAGTACTTC	CSARGLVGFQYF
few	TRBV20-1	TRBD1	TRBJ1-3	TGCAGTGCTAGAACAGGGGAGCGTGCTGGAAACACCATATATTTT	CSARTGERAGNTIYF
-	TRBV7-7	TRBD1	TRBJ2-2	TGTGCTAGCAGCTCCTCCGGGACAGGGTCGGGCGGGGAGCTGTTTTTT	CASSSSGTGSGGELFF
-	TRBV6-1	-	TRBJ2-3	TGTGCCAGCAGGGCGGGCACAGATACGCAGTATTTT	CASRAGTDTQYF
-	TRBV30	-	TRBJ2-3	TGTGCCTGGAGGGGCTACACAGATACGCAGTATTTT	CAWRGYTDTQYF
-	TRBV11-2	TRBD2	TRBJ2-5	TGTGCCAGCAGCTTAGGCGGGGGGCGGGAGACCCAGTACTTC	CASSLGGGRETQYF
-	TRBV24-1	-	TRBJ2-1	TGTGCCACCAGTGATTCTTTTGGGTTATACAATGAGCAGTTCTTC	CATSDSFGLYNEQFF